The source of this TCR beta chain is a study of glioma-infiltrating T cells. The CDR3 is made up of 15 amino acids. Germline V gene sequence: CDR1 MDHEN, CDR2 SYDVKM. Trimming removed 0 bases from V and 7 bases from J, with 13 bases in between. This clonotype was detected many times. Using RNA template, CDR3s of TCR alpha and beta were amplified with iRepertoire arm-PCR. TCRdb reprocessed the multiplex PCR reads with MiXCR, giving one entry per CDR3 protein. In the table there are about 110,000 distinct CDR3 sequences, 25% to 30% of which are singletons. This clonotype was sampled from a human donor with low-grade glioma or glioblastoma, undergoing nonglioma brain surgery, or in good health (not recorded which). The chain recombines TRBV28 with TRBJ1-5; weak D call: TRBD1 (5 bases). Sequencing input: glioma tissue, nonneoplastic brain tissue, or PBMCs (not recorded which). The CDR3 DNA follows: TGTGCCAGCAGTTTATGGAATACAGGTATACAGCCCCAGCATTTT. It specifies CASSLWNTGIQPQHF.